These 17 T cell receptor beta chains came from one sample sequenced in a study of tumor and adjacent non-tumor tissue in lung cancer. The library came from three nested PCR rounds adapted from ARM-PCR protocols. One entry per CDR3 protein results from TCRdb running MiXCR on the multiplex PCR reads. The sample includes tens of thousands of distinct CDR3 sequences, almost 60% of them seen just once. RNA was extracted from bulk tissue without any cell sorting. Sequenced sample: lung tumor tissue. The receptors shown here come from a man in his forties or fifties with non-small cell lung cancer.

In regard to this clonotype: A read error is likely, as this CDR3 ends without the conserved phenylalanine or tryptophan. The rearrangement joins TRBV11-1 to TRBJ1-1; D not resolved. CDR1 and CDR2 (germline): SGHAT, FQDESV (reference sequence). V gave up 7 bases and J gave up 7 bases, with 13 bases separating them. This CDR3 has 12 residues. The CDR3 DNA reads TGTGCCAGCAACCTAGCGGGGAGTGAAGCTTTCGTT. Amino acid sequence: CASNLAGSEAFV.

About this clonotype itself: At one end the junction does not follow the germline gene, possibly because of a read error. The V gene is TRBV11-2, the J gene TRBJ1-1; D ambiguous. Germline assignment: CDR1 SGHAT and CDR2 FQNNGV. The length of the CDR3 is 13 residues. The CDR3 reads CTSSGNEGTEAFF. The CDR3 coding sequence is TGTACCAGCAGCGGCAATGAGGGCACTGAAGCTTTCTTT. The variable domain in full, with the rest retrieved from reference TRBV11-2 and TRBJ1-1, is EAGVAQSPRYKIIEKRQSVAFWCNPISGHATLYWYQQILGQGPKLLIQFQNNGVVDDSQLPKDRFSAERLKGVDSTLKIQPAKLEDSAVYLCTSSGNEGTEAFFGQGTRLTVV.

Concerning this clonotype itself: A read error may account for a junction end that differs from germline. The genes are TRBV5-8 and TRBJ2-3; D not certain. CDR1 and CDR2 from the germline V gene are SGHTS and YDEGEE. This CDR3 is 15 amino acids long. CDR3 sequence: CVSSLVRFGTDTQYF. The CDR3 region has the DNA TGTGTCAGCAGCTTGGTTCGTTTCGGCACAGATACGCAGTATTTT.

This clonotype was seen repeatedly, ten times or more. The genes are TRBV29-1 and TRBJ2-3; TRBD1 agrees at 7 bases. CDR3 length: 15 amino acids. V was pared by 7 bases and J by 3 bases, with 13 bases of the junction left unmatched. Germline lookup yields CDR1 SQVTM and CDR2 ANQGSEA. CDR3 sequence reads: CSAWTGSRLTDTQYF. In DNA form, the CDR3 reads TGCAGCGCCTGGACAGGCTCTCGACTTACAGATACGCAGTATTTT.

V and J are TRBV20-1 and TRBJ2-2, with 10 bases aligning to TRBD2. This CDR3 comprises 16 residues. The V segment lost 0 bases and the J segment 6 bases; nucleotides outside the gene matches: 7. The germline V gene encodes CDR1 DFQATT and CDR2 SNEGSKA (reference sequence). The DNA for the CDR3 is TGCAGTGCTAGAGACCTAGCGGGAGTAGTACCCGGGGAGCTGTTTTTT. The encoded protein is CSARDLAGVVPGELFF.

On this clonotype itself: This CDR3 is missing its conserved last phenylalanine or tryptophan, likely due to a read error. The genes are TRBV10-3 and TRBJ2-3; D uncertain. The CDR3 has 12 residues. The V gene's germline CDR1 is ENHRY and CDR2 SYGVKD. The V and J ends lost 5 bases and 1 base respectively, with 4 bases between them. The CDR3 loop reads CAISPGTDTQYY. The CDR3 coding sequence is TGTGCCATCAGTCCTGGCACAGATACGCAGTATTAT.

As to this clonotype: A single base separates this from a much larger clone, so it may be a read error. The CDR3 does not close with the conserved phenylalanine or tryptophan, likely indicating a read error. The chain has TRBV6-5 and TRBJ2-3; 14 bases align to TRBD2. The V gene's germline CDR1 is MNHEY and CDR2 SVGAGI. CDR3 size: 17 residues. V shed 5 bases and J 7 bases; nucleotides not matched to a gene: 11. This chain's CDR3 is CASSPGTSGGRTNTQYL. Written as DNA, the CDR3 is TGTGCCAGCAGTCCCGGGACTAGCGGGGGTAGGACGAATACGCAGTATCTT.

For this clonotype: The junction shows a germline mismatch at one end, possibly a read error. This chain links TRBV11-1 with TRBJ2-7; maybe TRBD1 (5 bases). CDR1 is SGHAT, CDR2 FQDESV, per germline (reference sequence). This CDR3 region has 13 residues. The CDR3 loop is CDSSLWGTYEQYF. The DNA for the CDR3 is TGTGACAGCAGCTTATGGGGCACCTACGAGCAGTACTTC.

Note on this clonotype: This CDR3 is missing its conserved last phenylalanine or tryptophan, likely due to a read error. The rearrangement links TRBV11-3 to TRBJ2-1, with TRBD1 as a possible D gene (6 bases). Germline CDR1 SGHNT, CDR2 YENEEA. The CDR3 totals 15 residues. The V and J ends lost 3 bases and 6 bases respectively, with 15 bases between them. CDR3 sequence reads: CASSFGLEGGNEQFS. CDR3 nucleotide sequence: TGTGCCAGCAGCTTTGGACTTGAAGGGGGCAATGAGCAGTTCTCC.

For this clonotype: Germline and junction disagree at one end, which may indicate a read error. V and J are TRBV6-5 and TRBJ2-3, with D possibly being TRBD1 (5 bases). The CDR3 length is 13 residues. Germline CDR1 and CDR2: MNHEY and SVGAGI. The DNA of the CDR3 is TGTGCCAGCTGTTTGACAGACACAGGTACGCAGTATTTT. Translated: CASCLTDTGTQYF.

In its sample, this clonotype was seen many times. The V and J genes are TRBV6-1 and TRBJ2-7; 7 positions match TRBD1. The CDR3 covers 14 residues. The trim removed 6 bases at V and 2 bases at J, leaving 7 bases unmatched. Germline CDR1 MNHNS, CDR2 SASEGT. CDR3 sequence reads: CASRRTGSAYEQYF. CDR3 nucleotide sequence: TGTGCCAGCAGGCGGACAGGCTCAGCCTACGAGCAGTACTTC.

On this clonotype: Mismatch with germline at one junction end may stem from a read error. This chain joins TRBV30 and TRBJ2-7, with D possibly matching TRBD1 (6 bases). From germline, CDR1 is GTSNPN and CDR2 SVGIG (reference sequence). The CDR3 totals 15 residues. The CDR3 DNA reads TGTGTCTGGAGTCGAGGTAGGGGACACCAAGGCGAGCAGTACTTC. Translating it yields CVWSRGRGHQGEQYF.

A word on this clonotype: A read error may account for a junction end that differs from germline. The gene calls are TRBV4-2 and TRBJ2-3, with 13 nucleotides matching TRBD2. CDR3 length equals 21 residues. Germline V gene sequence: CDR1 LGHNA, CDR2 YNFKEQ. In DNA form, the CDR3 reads TGTGCCGGCAGCCAAGAATGGACTAGCGGGAGAAAGAGTGCCTTTTTCGATACGCAGTATTTT. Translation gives CAGSQEWTSGRKSAFFDTQYF.

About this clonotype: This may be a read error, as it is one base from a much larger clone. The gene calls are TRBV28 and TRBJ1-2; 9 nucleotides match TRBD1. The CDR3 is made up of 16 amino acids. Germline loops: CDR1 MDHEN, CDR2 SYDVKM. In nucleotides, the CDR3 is TGTGTCAGCAGTTTCCTCTGGGACAGGGAGGACTATGGCTACACCTTC. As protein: CVSSFLWDREDYGYTF.

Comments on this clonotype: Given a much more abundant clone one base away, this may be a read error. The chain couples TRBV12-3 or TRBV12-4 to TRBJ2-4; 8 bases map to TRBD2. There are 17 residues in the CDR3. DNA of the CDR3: TGTGCCAGCCTACCTGGGGGCCGCGGACTAGCCAAAAACATGCAGTACTTC. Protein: CASLPGGRGLAKNMQYF.

CDR3 nucleotide sequence: TGTGCCAGCAGTGCGGACTGGGGCACAGATACGCAGTATTTT. Residues: CASSADWGTDTQYF. The chain uses TRBV5-4 and TRBJ2-3, with D maybe TRBD2 (5 bases). Germline loops: CDR1 SGHNT, CDR2 YYREEE (reference sequence). V was shortened by 5 bases and J by 1 base, with 11 bases between the two germline ends. The CDR3 runs to 14 residues.

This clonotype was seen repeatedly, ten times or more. CDR3 protein: CATQGDGTGAYEQYF. The DNA of the CDR3 is TGTGCCACCCAGGGCGACGGGACAGGGGCCTACGAGCAGTACTTC. The chain recombines TRBV10-3 with TRBJ2-7, with 10 bases aligning to TRBD1. Germline V gene data show CDR1 as ENHRY and CDR2 as SYGVKD. The CDR3 runs 15 residues. The junction had 11 bases not matched to a gene; V was cut back by 10 bases and J by 2 bases.